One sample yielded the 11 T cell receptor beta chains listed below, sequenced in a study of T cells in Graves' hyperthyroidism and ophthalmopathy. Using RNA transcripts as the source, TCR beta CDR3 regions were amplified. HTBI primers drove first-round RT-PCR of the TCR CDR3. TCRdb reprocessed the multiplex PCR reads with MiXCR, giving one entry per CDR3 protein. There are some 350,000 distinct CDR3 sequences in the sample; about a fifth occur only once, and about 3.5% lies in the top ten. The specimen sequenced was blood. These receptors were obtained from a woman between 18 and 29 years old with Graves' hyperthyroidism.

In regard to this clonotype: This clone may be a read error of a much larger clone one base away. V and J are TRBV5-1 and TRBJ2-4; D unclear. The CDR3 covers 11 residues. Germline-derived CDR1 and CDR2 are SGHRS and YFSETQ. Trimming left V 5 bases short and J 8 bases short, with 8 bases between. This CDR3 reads CASRGDDIQYF. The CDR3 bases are TGCGCCAGCAGAGGTGACGACATTCAGTACTTC. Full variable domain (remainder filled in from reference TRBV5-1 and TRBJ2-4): KAGVTQTPRYLIKTRGQQVTLSCSPISGHRSVSWYQQTPGQGLQFLFEYFSETQRNKGNFPGRFSGRQFSNSRSEMNVSTLELGDSALYLCASRGDDIQYFGAGTRLSVL.

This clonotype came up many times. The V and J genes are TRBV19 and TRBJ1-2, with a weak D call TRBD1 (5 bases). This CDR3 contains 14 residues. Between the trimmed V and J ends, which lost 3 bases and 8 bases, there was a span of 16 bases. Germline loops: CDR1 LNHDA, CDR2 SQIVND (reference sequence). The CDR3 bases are TGTGCCAGTAGTATCTTAGGGGTCGGACAAGGCTACACCTTC. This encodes CASSILGVGQGYTF.

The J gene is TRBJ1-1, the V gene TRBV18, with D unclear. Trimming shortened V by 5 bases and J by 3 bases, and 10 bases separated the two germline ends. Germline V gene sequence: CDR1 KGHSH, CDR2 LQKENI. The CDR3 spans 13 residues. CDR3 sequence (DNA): TGTGCCAGCTCAAATCTGGGAGACACTGAAGCTTTCTTT. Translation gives CASSNLGDTEAFF.

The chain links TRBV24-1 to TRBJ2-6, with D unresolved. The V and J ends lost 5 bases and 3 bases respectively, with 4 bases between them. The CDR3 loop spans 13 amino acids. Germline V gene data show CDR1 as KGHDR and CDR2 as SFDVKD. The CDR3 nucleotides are TGTGCCACCAGTGTGGGTGGGGCCAACGTCCTGACTTTC. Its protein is CATSVGGANVLTF.

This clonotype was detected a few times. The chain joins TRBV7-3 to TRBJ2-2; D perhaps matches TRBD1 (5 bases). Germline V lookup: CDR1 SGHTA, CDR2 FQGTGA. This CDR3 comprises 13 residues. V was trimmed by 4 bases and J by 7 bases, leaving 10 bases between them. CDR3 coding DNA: TGTGCCAGCAGCTCTGGGGCGGACGGGGAGCTGTTTTTT. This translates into CASSSGADGELFF.

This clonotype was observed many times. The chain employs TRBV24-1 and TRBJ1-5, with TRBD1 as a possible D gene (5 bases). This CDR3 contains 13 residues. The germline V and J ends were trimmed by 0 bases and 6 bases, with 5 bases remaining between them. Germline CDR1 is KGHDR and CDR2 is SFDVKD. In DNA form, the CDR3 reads TGTGCCACCAGTGATTTGAGGGGTCAGCCCCAGCATTTT. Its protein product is CATSDLRGQPQHF.

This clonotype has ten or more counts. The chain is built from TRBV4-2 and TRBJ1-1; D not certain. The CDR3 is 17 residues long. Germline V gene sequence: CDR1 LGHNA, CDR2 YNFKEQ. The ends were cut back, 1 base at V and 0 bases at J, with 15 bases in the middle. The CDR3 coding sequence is TGTGCCAGCAGCCAAGTCTTCACGGGATCATTGAACACTGAAGCTTTCTTT. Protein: CASSQVFTGSLNTEAFF.

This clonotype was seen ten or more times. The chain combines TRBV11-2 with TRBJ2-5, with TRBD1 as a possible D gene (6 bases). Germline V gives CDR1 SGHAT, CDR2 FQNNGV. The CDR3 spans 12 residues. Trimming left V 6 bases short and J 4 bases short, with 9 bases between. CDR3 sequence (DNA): TGTGCCAGCAGTCCAGGGGTAGAGACCCAGTACTTC. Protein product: CASSPGVETQYF.

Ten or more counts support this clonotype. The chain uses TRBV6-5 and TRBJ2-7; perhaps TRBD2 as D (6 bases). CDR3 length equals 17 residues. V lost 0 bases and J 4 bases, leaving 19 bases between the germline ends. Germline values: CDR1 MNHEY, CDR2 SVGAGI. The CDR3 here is CASSYSIMGTSPYEQYF. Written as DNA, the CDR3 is TGTGCCAGCAGTTACTCGATAATGGGGACTTCCCCTTACGAGCAGTACTTC.

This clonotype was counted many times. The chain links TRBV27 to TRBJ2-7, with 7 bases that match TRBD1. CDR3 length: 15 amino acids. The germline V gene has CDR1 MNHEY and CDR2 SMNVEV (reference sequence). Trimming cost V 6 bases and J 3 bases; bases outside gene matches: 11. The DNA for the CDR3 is TGTGCCAGCAGCCCACAGGGCAGGGGGTTCTACGAGCAGTACTTC. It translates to CASSPQGRGFYEQYF.

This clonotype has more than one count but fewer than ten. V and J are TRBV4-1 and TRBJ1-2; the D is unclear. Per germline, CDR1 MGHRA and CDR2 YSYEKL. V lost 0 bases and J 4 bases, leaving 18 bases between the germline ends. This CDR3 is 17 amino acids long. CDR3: CASSQEFNGYSGYGYTF. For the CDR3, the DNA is TGCGCCAGCAGCCAAGAATTTAACGGATACTCTGGCTATGGCTACACCTTC.